These T cell receptor beta chains were read from a single sample in a study of blood T cells in healthy people across ages. TCRdb processed the 5' RACE reads anew with MiXCR; each CDR3 protein has one entry. The repertoire holds roughly 500,000 distinct CDR3 sequences, with approximately 27% as singletons. The sequenced material came from blood. The receptors originated from a woman aged 70-85 years in good health. Each CDR3 is given with its conserved first and last residue. Each record gives: CDR3 protein, CDR3 DNA, D gene, J gene, clone size, V gene. D genes are given only for firm matches. Rows give clone size only sometimes, using once, few, many, or a class for an expanded clone.

CASSQDQGTGIYGYTF,TGTGCCAGCAGCCAAGATCAGGGGACAGGGATCTATGGCTACACCTTC,TRBD1,TRBJ1-2,few,TRBV3-1
CASSAPGHKYF,TGTGCCAGCAGCGCTCCGGGACACAAGTACTTC,NA,TRBJ2-4,few,TRBV28
CATTSRVNTGELFF,TGTGCCACCACTTCCAGAGTGAACACCGGGGAGCTGTTTTTT,NA,TRBJ2-2,NA,TRBV24-1
CASSLYSGKETQYF,TGCGCCAGCAGCTTGTATTCGGGCAAAGAGACCCAGTACTTC,NA,TRBJ2-5,NA,TRBV5-1
CASTSGGSHTEAFF,TGCGCCAGCACCTCTGGGGGCAGTCACACTGAAGCTTTCTTT,NA,TRBJ1-1,few,TRBV5-1
CASSLEGPITDTQYF,TGTGCCAGCAGCTTAGAGGGACCAATCACAGATACGCAGTATTTT,NA,TRBJ2-3,NA,TRBV7-2
CASSLASYSNQPQHF,TGTGCCAGCAGTTTAGCAAGCTATAGCAATCAGCCCCAGCATTTT,NA,TRBJ1-5,few,TRBV12-3/TRBV12-4
CASRGQGANSYEQYF,TGTGCCAGCAGAGGACAGGGGGCAAACTCCTACGAGCAGTACTTC,TRBD1,TRBJ2-7,few,TRBV6-2/TRBV6-3
CASRLGGVYEQYF,TGTGCCAGCAGACTTGGTGGGGTATACGAGCAGTACTTC,NA,TRBJ2-7,many,TRBV3-1
CSVKGTSGGSRESYNEQFF,TGCAGCGTTAAAGGGACTAGCGGGGGGTCCAGAGAGTCTTACAATGAGCAGTTCTTC,TRBD2,TRBJ2-1,NA,TRBV29-1
CASRTGAPWGYTF,TGTGCCAGCCGGACAGGGGCGCCCTGGGGCTACACCTTC,TRBD1,TRBJ1-2,few,TRBV7-2
CASGTVTYEQYF,TGTGCCAGCGGAACAGTCACCTACGAGCAGTACTTC,NA,TRBJ2-7,few,TRBV7-9
CATSPGGRWAEAFF,TGTGCCACCAGCCCAGGGGGGCGGTGGGCTGAAGCTTTCTTT,TRBD1,TRBJ1-1,NA,TRBV15
CASSLDSGSYEQYF,TGCGCCAGCAGCTTAGATTCGGGCTCCTACGAGCAGTACTTC,NA,TRBJ2-7,few,TRBV5-1
CASKGENYGYTF,TGTGCCAGCAAAGGCGAAAACTATGGCTACACCTTC,NA,TRBJ1-2,NA,TRBV2
CSASRTGEVETQYF,TGCAGTGCTTCCCGTACGGGGGAGGTGGAGACCCAGTACTTC,NA,TRBJ2-5,few,TRBV20-1
CSGTSGVHTQYF,TGCAGTGGGACTAGCGGGGTTCATACGCAGTATTTT,TRBD2,TRBJ2-3,few,TRBV20-1
CASSFRGNGYTF,TGTGCCAGCAGCTTCCGAGGGAACGGCTACACCTTC,NA,TRBJ1-2,NA,TRBV7-9
CATSRGRGPNYGYTF,TGTGCCACCAGCAGGGGCAGGGGCCCTAACTATGGCTACACCTTC,NA,TRBJ1-2,few,TRBV15
CATSPYTGFTGELFF,TGTGCCACCAGCCCCTATACAGGGTTCACCGGGGAGCTGTTTTTT,NA,TRBJ2-2,few,TRBV15
CASSPGGLYLTEAFF,TGTGCCAGTAGTCCAGGGGGCTTGTATCTCACTGAAGCTTTCTTT,TRBD1,TRBJ1-1,NA,TRBV19
CASSPPGTGSNQPQHF,TGTGCCAGCTCACCACCAGGGACAGGCTCCAATCAGCCCCAGCATTTT,TRBD1,TRBJ1-5,few,TRBV18
CASSQGQGASNSPLHF,TGTGCCAGCTCACAGGGACAGGGAGCGAGTAATTCACCCCTCCACTTT,TRBD1,TRBJ1-6,NA,TRBV18
CASIMDVHTEAFF,TGTGCCAGCATCATGGATGTGCACACTGAAGCTTTCTTT,NA,TRBJ1-1,NA,TRBV6-2/TRBV6-3
CASSQGVGRNQPQHF,TGCGCCAGCAGCCAAGGAGTTGGCAGGAATCAGCCCCAGCATTTT,NA,TRBJ1-5,few,TRBV4-3
CASSPPGPISYEQYF,TGTGCCAGCAGCCCACCGGGACCCATATCCTACGAGCAGTACTTC,NA,TRBJ2-7,NA,TRBV7-2
CASSLAVGGANYGYTF,TGCGCCAGCAGCTTGGCGGTAGGAGGTGCTAACTATGGCTACACCTTC,NA,TRBJ1-2,NA,TRBV5-1
CASRTPGTTYEQYF,TGTGCCAGCAGAACCCCCGGGACTACCTACGAGCAGTACTTC,TRBD2,TRBJ2-7,many,TRBV6-5
CASSQDRGYEQYF,TGTGCCAGCAGCCAGGACAGGGGCTACGAGCAGTACTTC,TRBD1,TRBJ2-7,many,TRBV4-3
CASRRQELAKNIQYF,TGTGCCAGCAGGCGACAGGAACTAGCCAAAAACATTCAGTACTTC,NA,TRBJ2-4,many,TRBV6-2/TRBV6-3
CASSLGPSNEKLFF,TGTGCCAGCAGCCTGGGGCCATCTAATGAAAAACTGTTTTTT,NA,TRBJ1-4,few,TRBV11-2
CASSFSGLAKNIQYF,TGTGCCAGCAGTTTCTCGGGGTTAGCCAAAAACATTCAGTACTTC,NA,TRBJ2-4,many,TRBV12-3/TRBV12-4
CSATGGAGDRTDTQYF,TGCAGCGCTACCGGAGGCGCGGGAGATCGCACAGATACGCAGTATTTT,TRBD2,TRBJ2-3,NA,TRBV29-1
CAISVGSGGLAGRETQYF,TGTGCCATCAGTGTCGGTTCCGGGGGACTAGCGGGGAGAGAGACCCAGTACTTC,TRBD2,TRBJ2-5,NA,TRBV10-3
CASSSVGGYYGYTF,TGTGCCAGCAGCTCTGTCGGGGGGTATTATGGCTACACCTTC,NA,TRBJ1-2,few,TRBV6-5
CSGRGEYGLRDTQYF,TGCAGCGGCAGAGGGGAATACGGCCTCCGAGATACGCAGTATTTT,NA,TRBJ2-3,few,TRBV29-1
CASSQQGIHTEAFF,TGCGCCAGCAGCCAGCAGGGGATCCACACTGAAGCTTTCTTT,NA,TRBJ1-1,NA,TRBV4-3
CASSNRGLVTDAQYF,TGTGCCAGCAGTAACAGGGGCCTTGTCACAGATGCGCAGTATTTT,TRBD1,TRBJ2-3,few,TRBV7-3
CSAADRSSNTQYF,TGCAGTGCTGCGGACAGGAGTTCTAATACGCAGTATTTT,TRBD1,TRBJ2-3,few,TRBV20-1
CASSVGGNYGYTF,TGTGCCAGCAGCGTAGGCGGGAACTATGGCTACACCTTC,NA,TRBJ1-2,NA,TRBV9
CASSQATGNNSPLHF,TGTGCCAGCAGTCAGGCCACAGGCAATAATTCACCCCTCCACTTT,NA,TRBJ1-6,few,TRBV12-3/TRBV12-4
CSAKRTGGAGKAFF,TGCAGTGCCAAACGGACAGGGGGCGCGGGCAAAGCTTTCTTT,TRBD1,TRBJ1-1,few,TRBV20-1
CASNTGIDEKMFF,TGTGCCAGCAATACAGGGATCGATGAAAAAATGTTTTTT,NA,TRBJ1-4,NA,TRBV2
CASSLRTRYGYTF,TGTGCCAGCAGCTTACGGACCCGCTATGGCTACACCTTC,NA,TRBJ1-2,few,TRBV6-1
CASSAGNGHEQYF,TGCGCCAGCAGCGCAGGTAACGGCCACGAGCAGTACTTC,NA,TRBJ2-7,few,TRBV5-1
CATSEPRGPSTDTQYF,TGTGCCACCAGTGAGCCACGGGGACCCTCCACAGATACGCAGTATTTT,NA,TRBJ2-3,NA,TRBV24-1
CASSQDAEGLYEQYF,TGTGCCAGCAGCCAAGATGCCGAAGGTCTCTACGAGCAGTACTTC,NA,TRBJ2-7,NA,TRBV4-2
CASSPSHDRDGYTF,TGTGCCAGCAGCCCCTCCCATGACAGAGATGGCTACACCTTC,NA,TRBJ1-2,NA,TRBV4-2
CATSTGGLSKNIQYF,TGTGCCACCAGCACCGGGGGACTATCCAAAAACATTCAGTACTTC,TRBD2,TRBJ2-4,few,TRBV15
CASSLSDRGQGYTF,TGTGCCAGCAGTTTATCAGACAGGGGGCAGGGCTACACCTTC,TRBD1,TRBJ1-2,NA,TRBV12-3/TRBV12-4
CAISDVRVGDTQYF,TGTGCCATCAGTGACGTCAGGGTTGGAGATACACAGTATTTT,NA,TRBJ2-3,NA,TRBV10-3
CASSPGQGRIYGYTF,TGTGCCAGCAGTCCCGGACAGGGGAGGATCTATGGCTACACCTTC,TRBD1,TRBJ1-2,few,TRBV12-3/TRBV12-4
CASSRQAGSGTDTQYF,TGTGCCAGCAGCCGACAGGCCGGTAGTGGCACAGATACGCAGTATTTT,NA,TRBJ2-3,NA,TRBV7-2
CASSFLVGRTDTQYF,TGTGCCAGCAGCTTCCTCGTGGGTCGCACAGATACGCAGTATTTT,NA,TRBJ2-3,many,TRBV7-2
CASSLGLAGEADTQYF,TGTGCCAGCAGTCTGGGACTAGCGGGGGAGGCAGATACGCAGTATTTT,TRBD2,TRBJ2-3,NA,TRBV12-3/TRBV12-4
CASSQGSGGSGYTF,TGCGCCAGCAGCCAGGGGAGTGGGGGATCTGGCTACACCTTC,NA,TRBJ1-2,NA,TRBV4-3
CASRPWATEAFF,TGTGCCAGCAGGCCCTGGGCTACTGAAGCTTTCTTT,NA,TRBJ1-1,few,TRBV2
CAIGEVAGEQFF,TGTGCCATCGGGGAGGTGGCGGGGGAGCAGTTCTTC,NA,TRBJ2-1,NA,TRBV10-3
CASSSAGGPNNEQFF,TGTGCCAGCAGCTCAGCGGGGGGGCCGAACAATGAGCAGTTCTTC,TRBD2,TRBJ2-1,few,TRBV7-8